This paragraph reports one T cell receptor beta chain. PCR involved 60 Vbeta and 13 Jbeta primers. The table came from immunoSEQ multiplex PCR; TCRdb's copy has only in-frame clones and leaves some out. The data contain 110,000 to 150,000 clones, about 10% of them seen just once; the ten biggest clones take up roughly 2%. Germline V gene data show CDR1 as SGHTS and CDR2 as YDEGEE. Trimming took off 0 bases at V and 7 bases at J, with 10 bases between the two ends. The CDR3 has 13 residues. The source of the sample is a study of cytomegalovirus exposure and HLA in healthy donors. J is TRBJ1-1 and V is TRBV5-8; D possibly corresponds to TRBD1 (6 bases). This sequence originates from a man aged 45-60 years in good health and CMV-seronegative. What was sequenced was PBMCs. CDR3 DNA: TGTGCCAGCAGCTTGGGGCAGGGGATTGAAGCTTTCTTT. It translates to CASSLGQGIEAFF.